This T cell receptor beta chain was sequenced for a study of T-cell reconstitution after alpha-beta-depleted transplantation in children. In its sample, this clonotype was seen once. Preparation of the TCRbeta library was carried out with unique molecular identifiers. MiXCR was run by TCRdb on the PCR reads, yielding one entry per CDR3 protein. The table has about 400,000 distinct CDR3 sequences, roughly 22% seen once. The V segment lost 5 bases and the J segment 1 base; nucleotides outside the gene matches: 4. Germline lookup yields CDR1 SSHAT and CDR2 FNYEAQ (reference sequence). The CDR3 totals 14 residues.

This clonotype was obtained from a human donor who donated a stem cell graft to a child with acute myeloid leukemia. The sample was PBMCs from the stem cell graft donor, taken from the stem cell graft. The V call is TRBV7-7, the J call TRBJ2-5; 7 bases map to TRBD2. The CDR3 sequence: CASSPGGGQETQYF. The CDR3 DNA follows: TGTGCCAGCAGCCCGGGAGGCGGCCAAGAGACCCAGTACTTC. The full variable domain, completed using reference TRBV7-7 and TRBJ2-5, is GAGVSQSPRYKVTKRGQDVTLRCDPISSHATLYWYQQALGQGPEFLTYFNYEAQPDKSGLPSDRFSAERPEGSISTLTIQRTEQRDSAMYRCASSPGGGQETQYFGPGTRLLVL.